These T cell receptor beta chains were read from a single sample in a study of T-cell memory formation after mild COVID-19. TCRdb analysed the 5' RACE reads with MiXCR anew, one entry per CDR3 protein. Here the sample spans some 350,000 distinct CDR3 sequences, less than 20% being singletons. Specimen: PBMCs or a T cell subset sorted from them (not recorded which). The receptor source for this set is a man between 18 and 29 years old who had mild COVID-19 (a few samples of this study predate the infection). Cell type and time point are not known. CDR3s include the opening cysteine and the closing phenylalanine or tryptophan. D genes are given only for firm matches. Not every row has a clone size; where given, it reads once, few, many or a size class.

few	12	TRBV29-1	.	TRBJ1-2	TGCAGCGTCGGGACGGTTTCCTATGGCTACACCTTC	CSVGTVSYGYTF
.	13	TRBV2	.	TRBJ1-2	TGTGCCAGCAGTGAAGACAGGGTAGTTGGCTACACCTTC	CASSEDRVVGYTF
.	12	TRBV20-1	.	TRBJ2-3	TGCAGTGCTAGAGATAGGACAGATACGCAGTATTTT	CSARDRTDTQYF
many	18	TRBV11-2	TRBD2	TRBJ2-3	TGTGCCAGCAGCTTAGGCACTAGCGGGGGGCTGTGGGCAGATACGCAGTATTTT	CASSLGTSGGLWADTQYF
.	13	TRBV10-3	.	TRBJ2-1	TGTGCCATCAGTGAGACCCTAGATCATGAGCAGTTCTTC	CAISETLDHEQFF
.	14	TRBV6-1	.	TRBJ2-1	TGTGCCAGCAGTGCAGCCAGGTATCCCCATGAGCAGTTCTTC	CASSAARYPHEQFF
.	14	TRBV27	TRBD2	TRBJ2-7	TGTGCCAGCCAATGGGGGGGTACGCCCTACGAGCAGTACTTC	CASQWGGTPYEQYF
few	16	TRBV7-2	.	TRBJ2-6	TGTGCCAGCACCAAGGCTCCCCTCTCTGGGGCCAACGTCCTGACTTTC	CASTKAPLSGANVLTF
.	13	TRBV12-3/TRBV12-4	.	TRBJ1-2	TGTGCCAGCAGTCCTAGTCCCAACTATGGCTACACCTTC	CASSPSPNYGYTF
.	13	TRBV12-3/TRBV12-4	.	TRBJ2-1	TGTGCCAGCATGGGGGGCCCAGGCAATGAGCAGTTCTTC	CASMGGPGNEQFF
.	13	TRBV9	.	TRBJ1-6	TGTGCCAGCAGCGTAGCCCATAATTCACCCCTCCACTTT	CASSVAHNSPLHF
.	16	TRBV5-1	TRBD1	TRBJ2-7	TGCGCCAGCAGCTTGGCCGAGACAGGGGATTCCTACGAGCAGTACTTC	CASSLAETGDSYEQYF
few	14	TRBV12-3/TRBV12-4	.	TRBJ1-1	TGTGCCAGCAGTCCACAGGGAAGGGACACTGAAGCTTTCTTT	CASSPQGRDTEAFF
.	17	TRBV3-1	.	TRBJ1-2	TGTGCCAGCAGCCTTGGGAGAACATCCGGCGGTTTAGGTGGCTACACCTTC	CASSLGRTSGGLGGYTF
few	16	TRBV7-9	.	TRBJ2-5	TGTGCCAGCAGCTCAAGGAGGCAGGGATCGAGTGAGACCCAGTACTTC	CASSSRRQGSSETQYF
.	14	TRBV5-1	.	TRBJ2-1	TGCGCCAGCAGCTTGTCCTCCGGATACAATGAGCAGTTCTTC	CASSLSSGYNEQFF
few	15	TRBV5-1	.	TRBJ1-2	TGCGCCAGCAGGCCAGGGGAGTTAGCTAACTATGGCTACACCTTC	CASRPGELANYGYTF
.	14	TRBV7-8	.	TRBJ1-1	TGTGCCAGCAGCCCCCACCGGGACCCTCCTGAAGCTTTCTTT	CASSPHRDPPEAFF
.	15	TRBV4-3	.	TRBJ2-7	TGCGCCAGCAGCCATTACGGGAATCCAGGAGACGAGCAGTACTTC	CASSHYGNPGDEQYF
many	15	TRBV4-1	.	TRBJ2-4	TGCGCCAGCAGCCAAGGGTCCGGGACGAAAAACATTCAGTACTTC	CASSQGSGTKNIQYF
.	15	TRBV12-3/TRBV12-4	.	TRBJ2-1	TGTGCCAGCAGCCCCGGTAGGGGATCCTACAATGAGCAGTTCTTC	CASSPGRGSYNEQFF
.	15	TRBV5-1	TRBD1	TRBJ2-2	TGCGCCAGCAGCCGGGGACAGGGGGCGGCCGGGGAGCTGTTTTTT	CASSRGQGAAGELFF
many	13	TRBV20-1	.	TRBJ1-4	TGCAGTGCTAGGGACAGTTTGGTTGAAAAACTGTTTTTT	CSARDSLVEKLFF
.	14	TRBV6-4	.	TRBJ2-5	TGTGCCAGCAGTGACTCCGGACAGCAAGAGACCCAGTACTTC	CASSDSGQQETQYF
many	17	TRBV21-1	.	TRBJ1-1	TGTGCCAGCACCCCTGGGAAGGGGGCGAAAGGAAGCGCGGAAGCTTTCTTT	CASTPGKGAKGSAEAFF
.	13	TRBV7-2	.	TRBJ2-7	TGTGCCAGCAGCCCTGCTCTATTATACGAGCAGTACTTC	CASSPALLYEQYF
few	13	TRBV30	.	TRBJ2-7	TGTGCCTGGAGTCCAGGCGGAAACGGCGAGCAGTACTTC	CAWSPGGNGEQYF
.	15	TRBV19	TRBD1	TRBJ1-2	TGTGCCAGTGGAAAAACAGGGGGCCTTAACTATGGCTACACCTTC	CASGKTGGLNYGYTF
few	14	TRBV29-1	.	TRBJ1-4	TGCAGCGTTGGTGGCGGGTTCGCTAATGAAAAACTGTTTTTT	CSVGGGFANEKLFF
.	12	TRBV28	.	TRBJ2-1	TGTGCCAGCGGGAGCGGTGACAATGAGCAGTTCTTC	CASGSGDNEQFF
.	14	TRBV3-1	.	TRBJ1-2	TGTGCCAGCAGCCAAGATTTTGCCAGCGGGGGCTACACCTTC	CASSQDFASGGYTF
many	16	TRBV5-1	TRBD2	TRBJ2-7	TGCGCCAGCAGCTCTGGGCCTAGCGGGGGGCGCTACGAGCAGTACTTC	CASSSGPSGGRYEQYF
.	17	TRBV12-3/TRBV12-4	TRBD1	TRBJ1-4	TGTGCCAGCAGTTCCAGCGGGACAGAGACAACTAATGAAAAACTGTTTTTT	CASSSSGTETTNEKLFF
.	13	TRBV7-9	TRBD1	TRBJ1-2	TGTGCCAGCAGCTCAGGGGGCCGTGATGGCTACACCTTC	CASSSGGRDGYTF
many	16	TRBV5-1	.	TRBJ1-1	TGCGCCAGCAGCTTGCGCAGGGGAGGCGAGAACACTGAAGCTTTCTTT	CASSLRRGGENTEAFF
.	13	TRBV6-5	TRBD1	TRBJ1-2	TGTGCCAGCAGGAGACAGGGTGCGGGCGGCTACACCTTC	CASRRQGAGGYTF
few	16	TRBV6-5	.	TRBJ1-5	TGTGCCAGCAGTTACACTAACAGGGTGGGCAATCAGCCCCAGCATTTT	CASSYTNRVGNQPQHF
.	17	TRBV19	TRBD1	TRBJ1-1	TGTGCCAGTAGTATCCCACCCGACAGGGGTGTATTCACTGAAGCTTTCTTT	CASSIPPDRGVFTEAFF
few	16	TRBV30	.	TRBJ1-1	TGTGCCTGGAGTCACAAGTCCTCGTTTAGATATCATGAAGCTTTCTTT	CAWSHKSSFRYHEAFF
.	13	TRBV7-3	.	TRBJ2-2	TGTGCCAGCAGCTTATGGGGCTCCGGGGAGCTGTTTTTT	CASSLWGSGELFF
few	15	TRBV2	TRBD2	TRBJ2-3	TGTGCCAGCGGGCAGGAGCGGGAAAGCACAGATACGCAGTATTTT	CASGQERESTDTQYF
.	16	TRBV19	.	TRBJ1-1	TGTGCCAGTAGTTCCTGGGGTAGCGGGACTGAGTATGAAGCTTTCTTT	CASSSWGSGTEYEAFF
.	13	TRBV12-3/TRBV12-4	.	TRBJ1-2	TGTGCCAGCAGTATAGCCGGGTGGACGACAAACACCTTC	CASSIAGWTTNTF
few	13	TRBV5-1	TRBD1	TRBJ2-7	TGCGCCAGCAGCAGGTCTTGGGACAGCGAGCAGTACTTC	CASSRSWDSEQYF
few	12	TRBV3-1	.	TRBJ2-1	TGTGCCAGCTCACCCCAGGGGACTGAGCAGTTCTTC	CASSPQGTEQFF
.	13	TRBV5-1	.	TRBJ2-1	TGCGCCAGCAGCGGGGGAGTAACAAATGAGCAGTTCTTC	CASSGGVTNEQFF